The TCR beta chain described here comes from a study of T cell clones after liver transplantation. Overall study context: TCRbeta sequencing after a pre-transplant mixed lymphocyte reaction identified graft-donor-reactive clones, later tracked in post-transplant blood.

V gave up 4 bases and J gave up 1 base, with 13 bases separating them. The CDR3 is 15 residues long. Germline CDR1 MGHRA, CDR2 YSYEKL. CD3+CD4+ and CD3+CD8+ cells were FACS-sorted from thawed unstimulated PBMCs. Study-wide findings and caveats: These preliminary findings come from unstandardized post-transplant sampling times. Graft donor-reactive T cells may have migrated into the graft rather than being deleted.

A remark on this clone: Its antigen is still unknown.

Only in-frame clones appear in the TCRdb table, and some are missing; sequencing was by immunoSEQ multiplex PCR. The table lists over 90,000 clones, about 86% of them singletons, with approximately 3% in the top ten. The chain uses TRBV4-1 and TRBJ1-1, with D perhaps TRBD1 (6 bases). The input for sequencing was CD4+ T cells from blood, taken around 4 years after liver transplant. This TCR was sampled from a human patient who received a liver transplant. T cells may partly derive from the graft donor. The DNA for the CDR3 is TGCGCCAGCAGCCCACGGACAGCGACGAACACTGAAGCTTTCTTT. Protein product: CASSPRTATNTEAFF.